The 10 T cell receptor beta chains listed next were all sequenced from one sample in a study of shared clonotypes between healthy human individuals. Here immunoSEQ multiplex PCR was the method, and the copy in TCRdb shows in-frame clones only, minus some. The sample includes 2 million to 2.5 million clones, about 94% seen only once; the top ten take over 0.1%. The specimen sequenced was naive CD4+ T cells sorted from blood. Specified subset: CD45RA+ positively selected. Receptors were obtained from a man in his late teens or twenties in good health.

J is TRBJ2-7 and V is TRBV2; possibly TRBD1 for D (5 bases). Trimming took 4 bases from V and 7 from J, leaving 11 bases between them. This CDR3 is 12 amino acids long. Germline values: CDR1 SNHLY, CDR2 FYNNEI. In DNA form, the CDR3 reads TGTGCCAGCAGTGCAGGACACGGGGAGCAGTACTTC. It yields the protein CASSAGHGEQYF.

This rearrangement joins TRBV10-2 to TRBJ2-5, with TRBD2 identical over 11 bases. The CDR3 has 16 residues. Germline CDR1 reads WSHSY; CDR2 reads SAAADI. V was pared by 3 bases and J by 8 bases, with 11 bases of the junction left unmatched. The CDR3: CASSDLTSGAVGTQYF. CDR3 nucleotide sequence: TGCGCCAGCAGTGATCTGACTAGCGGGGCGGTTGGAACCCAGTACTTC.

V usage is TRBV12-5 and J usage is TRBJ1-1; a possible D gene is TRBD1 (6 bases). Germline CDR1 is LGHNT and CDR2 is FRNRAP. With 2 bases removed from V and 4 bases from J, the gap between germline ends came to 14 bases. The CDR3 length is 15 residues. CDR3 nucleotide sequence: TGTGCTAGTGGTTTGCAGGGGCCCTTGGGCACTGAAGCTTTCTTT. This sequence encodes CASGLQGPLGTEAFF.

Points on this clone: The sample carries other DNA sequences with the same CDR3. This chain connects TRBV6-5 to TRBJ2-7, with 7 bases identical to TRBD1. V lost 6 bases to trimming and J lost 0 bases; unmatched junction nucleotides: 5. The CDR3 loop spans 14 amino acids. The V gene's germline CDR1 is MNHEY and CDR2 SVGAGI. In nucleotides, the CDR3 is TGTGCCAGCAGCCCGACAGGGAACTCCTACGAGCAGTACTTC. Translated: CASSPTGNSYEQYF.

The gene calls are TRBV7-9 and TRBJ1-2, with 10 bases lining up with TRBD1. Germline lookup yields CDR1 SEHNR and CDR2 FQNEAQ (reference sequence). The V and J ends lost 5 bases and 3 bases, in that order; junction bases with no gene match: 3. The CDR3 is 14 amino acids. The CDR3 reads CASSPGTGDYGYTF. The CDR3 region has the DNA TGTGCCAGCAGCCCCGGGACAGGGGACTATGGCTACACCTTC.

The chain recombines TRBV4-2 with TRBJ1-4; 8 bases fit TRBD1. In germline, CDR1 is LGHNA, CDR2 YNFKEQ. The CDR3 totals 16 residues. The junction had 9 bases not matched to a gene; V was cut back by 3 bases and J by 6 bases. The CDR3 is CASSHLSNRGDEKLFF. CDR3 DNA: TGTGCCAGCAGCCACCTATCAAACAGGGGGGATGAAAAACTGTTTTTT.

As regards this clone: Other DNA sequences in the sample encode the same CDR3. The chain has TRBV6-1 and TRBJ1-2; 11 bases align to TRBD1. The CDR3 consists of 13 residues. V lost 6 bases, J lost 5 bases, and 2 bases stayed unmatched. Germline V gene sequence: CDR1 MNHNS, CDR2 SASEGT. CDR3 bases: TGTGCCAGCAGGGGACAGGGGGGTTATGGCTACACCTTC. This translates into CASRGQGGYGYTF.

The genes are TRBV6-6 and TRBJ2-7; possible D gene TRBD2, 6 bases. The germline V gene encodes CDR1 MNHNY and CDR2 SVGAGI (reference sequence). There are 12 residues in the CDR3. V lost 8 bases to trimming and J lost 4 bases, with 12 bases between them. CDR3 protein: CASYAGTYEQYF. CDR3 sequence (DNA): TGTGCCAGCTACGCGGGAACGTACGAGCAGTACTTC.

The J gene is TRBJ2-3, the V gene TRBV10-3; 11 nucleotides match TRBD2. CDR1 is ENHRY and CDR2 is SYGVKD in the germline V gene. After removal of 2 bases from V and 5 bases from J, the junction contained 12 bases not matched to a gene. The CDR3 has 18 amino acids. CDR3 sequence: CAISEGVAGGPEKDTQYF. The CDR3 DNA is TGTGCCATCAGTGAGGGGGTAGCGGGGGGGCCAGAGAAAGATACGCAGTATTTT.

The rearrangement links TRBV11-3 to TRBJ2-3; D may be TRBD1 (5 bases). Germline CDR1 and CDR2: SGHNT and YENEEA. This CDR3 contains 15 residues. Trimming cost V 1 base and J 6 bases, with 14 bases left between them. CDR3 residues: CASSLAGLDSDTQYF. CDR3 bases: TGTGCCAGCAGCTTAGCAGGGCTCGATTCTGATACGCAGTATTTT.